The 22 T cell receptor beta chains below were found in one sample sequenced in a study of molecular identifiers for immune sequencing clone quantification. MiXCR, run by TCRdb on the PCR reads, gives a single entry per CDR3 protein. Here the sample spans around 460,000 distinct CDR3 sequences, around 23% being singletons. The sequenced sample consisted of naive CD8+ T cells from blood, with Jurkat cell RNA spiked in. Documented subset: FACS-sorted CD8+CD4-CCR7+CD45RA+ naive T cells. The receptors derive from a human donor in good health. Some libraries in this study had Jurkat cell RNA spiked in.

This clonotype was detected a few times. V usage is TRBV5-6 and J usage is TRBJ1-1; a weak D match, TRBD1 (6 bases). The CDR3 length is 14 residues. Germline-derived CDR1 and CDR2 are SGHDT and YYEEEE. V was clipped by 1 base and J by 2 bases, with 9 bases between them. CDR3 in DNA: TGTGCCAGCAGCTTGCGGACAGCTAACACTGAAGCTTTCTTT. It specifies CASSLRTANTEAFF.

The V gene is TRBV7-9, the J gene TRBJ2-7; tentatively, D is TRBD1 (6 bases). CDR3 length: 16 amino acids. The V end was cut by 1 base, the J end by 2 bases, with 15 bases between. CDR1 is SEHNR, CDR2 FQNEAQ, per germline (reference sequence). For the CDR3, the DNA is TGTGCCAGCAGCTTAGGTTTTGGAGCAGGGGCCTACGAGCAGTACTTC. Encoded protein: CASSLGFGAGAYEQYF.

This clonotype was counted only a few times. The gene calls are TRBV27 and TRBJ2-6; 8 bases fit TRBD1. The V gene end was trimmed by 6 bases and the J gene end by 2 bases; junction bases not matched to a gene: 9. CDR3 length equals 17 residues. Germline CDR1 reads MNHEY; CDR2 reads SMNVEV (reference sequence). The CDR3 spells CASRPTGVTAGANVLTF. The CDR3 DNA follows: TGTGCCAGCAGACCGACAGGGGTAACTGCTGGGGCCAACGTCCTGACTTTC.

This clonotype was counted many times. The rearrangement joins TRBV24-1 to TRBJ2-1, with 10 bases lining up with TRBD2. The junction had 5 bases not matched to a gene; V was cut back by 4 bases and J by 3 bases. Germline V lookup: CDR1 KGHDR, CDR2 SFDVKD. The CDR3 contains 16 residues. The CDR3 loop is CATSDPVAGGYNEQFF. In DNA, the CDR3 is TGTGCCACCAGTGACCCAGTAGCGGGGGGCTACAATGAGCAGTTCTTC.

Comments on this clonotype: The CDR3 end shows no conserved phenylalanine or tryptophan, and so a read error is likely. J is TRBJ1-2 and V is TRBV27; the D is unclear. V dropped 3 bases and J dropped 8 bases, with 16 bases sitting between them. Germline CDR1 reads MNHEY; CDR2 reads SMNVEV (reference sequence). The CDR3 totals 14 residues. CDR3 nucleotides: TGTGCCAGCAGTTTCACAACCGCCATTACGGGCTACACCTTA. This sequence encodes CASSFTTAITGYTL.

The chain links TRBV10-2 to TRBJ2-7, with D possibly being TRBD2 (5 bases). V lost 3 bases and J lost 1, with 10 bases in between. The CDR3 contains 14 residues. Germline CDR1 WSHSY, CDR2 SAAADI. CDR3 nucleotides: TGCGCCAGCAGTGATTTCGAGGGTTCCTACGAGCAGTACTTC. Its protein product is CASSDFEGSYEQYF.

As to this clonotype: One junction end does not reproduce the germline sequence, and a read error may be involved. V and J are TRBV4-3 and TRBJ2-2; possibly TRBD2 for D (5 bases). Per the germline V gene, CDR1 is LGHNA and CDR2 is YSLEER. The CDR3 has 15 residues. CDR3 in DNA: TGCGCCAGCATCCAAACCTCACGCGGGCACGGGGAGCTGTTTTTT. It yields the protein CASIQTSRGHGELFF.

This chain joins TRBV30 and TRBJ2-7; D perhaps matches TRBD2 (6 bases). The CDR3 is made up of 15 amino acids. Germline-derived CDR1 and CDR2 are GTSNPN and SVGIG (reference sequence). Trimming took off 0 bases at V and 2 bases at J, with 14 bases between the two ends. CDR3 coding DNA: TGTGCCTGGAGTGTGTCCGTAGCGGATCCCTACGAGCAGTACTTC. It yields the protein CAWSVSVADPYEQYF. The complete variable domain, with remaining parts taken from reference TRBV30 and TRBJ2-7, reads SQTIHQWPATLVQPVGSPLSLECTVEGTSNPNLYWYRQAAGRGLQLLFYSVGIGQISSEVPQNLSASRPQDRQFILSSKKLLLSDSGFYLCAWSVSVADPYEQYFGPGTRLTVT.

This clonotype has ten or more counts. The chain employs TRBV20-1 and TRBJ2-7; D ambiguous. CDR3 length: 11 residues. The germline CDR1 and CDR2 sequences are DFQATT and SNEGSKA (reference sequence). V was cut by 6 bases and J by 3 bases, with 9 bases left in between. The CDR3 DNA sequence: TGCAGTGCCCTGGACGGCTACGAGCAGTACTTC. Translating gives CSALDGYEQYF.

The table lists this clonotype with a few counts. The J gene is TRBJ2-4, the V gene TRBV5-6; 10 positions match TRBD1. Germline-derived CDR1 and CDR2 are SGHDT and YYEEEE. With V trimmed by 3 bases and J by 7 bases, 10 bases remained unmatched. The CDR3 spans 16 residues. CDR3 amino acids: CASSSGTGESVNIQYF. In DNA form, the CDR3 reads TGTGCCAGCAGCTCCGGGACAGGGGAGTCTGTGAACATTCAGTACTTC.

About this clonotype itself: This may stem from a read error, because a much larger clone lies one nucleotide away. CDR3 in amino acids: CAWSDSPTAFF. In DNA, the CDR3 is TGTGCCTGGAGTGACTCCCCGACGGCTTTCTTT. The rearrangement uses TRBV30 and TRBJ1-1; D is unresolved. Germline V gene sequence: CDR1 GTSNPN, CDR2 SVGIG (reference sequence). V was trimmed by 1 base and J by 11 bases, leaving 11 bases between them. CDR3 length equals 11 residues.

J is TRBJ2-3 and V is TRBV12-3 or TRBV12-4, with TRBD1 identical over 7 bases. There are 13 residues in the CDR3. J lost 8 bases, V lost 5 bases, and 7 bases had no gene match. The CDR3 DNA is TGTGCCAGCAGTGATGACAGGGTTCTTACGCAGTATTTT. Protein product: CASSDDRVLTQYF.

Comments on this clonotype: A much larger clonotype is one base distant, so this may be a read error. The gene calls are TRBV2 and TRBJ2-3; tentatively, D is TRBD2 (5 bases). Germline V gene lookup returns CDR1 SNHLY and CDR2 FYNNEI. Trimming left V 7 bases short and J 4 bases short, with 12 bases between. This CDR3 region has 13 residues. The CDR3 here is CASKRYSADTQYF. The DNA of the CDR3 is TGTGCCAGCAAGAGATATAGCGCAGATACGCAGTATTTT. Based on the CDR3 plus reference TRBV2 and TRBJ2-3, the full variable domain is EPEVTQTPSHQVTQMGQEVILRCVPISNHLYFYWYRQILGQKVEFLVSFYNNEISEKSEIFDDQFSVERPDGSNFTLKIRSTKLEDSAMYFCASKRYSADTQYFGPGTRLTVL.

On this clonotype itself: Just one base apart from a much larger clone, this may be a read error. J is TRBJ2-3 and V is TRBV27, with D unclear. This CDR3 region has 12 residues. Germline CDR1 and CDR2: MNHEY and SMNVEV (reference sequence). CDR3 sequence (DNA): TGTGCCAGCAGTCGCCTTAAGGATACGCAGTGTTTT. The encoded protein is CASSRLKDTQCF.

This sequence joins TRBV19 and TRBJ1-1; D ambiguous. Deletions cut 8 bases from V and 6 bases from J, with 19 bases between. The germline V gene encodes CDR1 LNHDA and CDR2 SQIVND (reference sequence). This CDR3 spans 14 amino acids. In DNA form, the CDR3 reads TGTGCCAGTCACCGAGTACAATTTGGGGCTGAAGCTTTCTTT. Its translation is CASHRVQFGAEAFF.

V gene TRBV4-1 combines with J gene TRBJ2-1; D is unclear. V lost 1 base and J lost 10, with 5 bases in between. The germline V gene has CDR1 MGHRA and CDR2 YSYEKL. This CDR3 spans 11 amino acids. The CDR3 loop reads CASSQVGEQFF. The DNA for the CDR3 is TGCGCCAGCAGCCAAGTTGGAGAGCAGTTCTTC.

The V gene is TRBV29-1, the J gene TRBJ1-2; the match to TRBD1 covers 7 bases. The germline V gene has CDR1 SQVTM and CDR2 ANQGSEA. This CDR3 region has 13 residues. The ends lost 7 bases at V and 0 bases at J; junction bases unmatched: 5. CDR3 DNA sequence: TGCAGCGACAGGGGAGCAACTAACTATGGCTACACCTTC. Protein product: CSDRGATNYGYTF.

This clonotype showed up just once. CDR3 bases: TGTGCCAGCAGTCGCCTCGCCCCCAGCTCCTACAATGAGCAGTTCTTC. Encoded protein: CASSRLAPSSYNEQFF. This rearrangement joins TRBV11-2 to TRBJ2-1; D ambiguous. Trimming pared 6 bases from V and 0 bases from J, leaving 15 bases between. Germline V CDR1 and CDR2: SGHAT, FQNNGV. The CDR3 has 16 residues.

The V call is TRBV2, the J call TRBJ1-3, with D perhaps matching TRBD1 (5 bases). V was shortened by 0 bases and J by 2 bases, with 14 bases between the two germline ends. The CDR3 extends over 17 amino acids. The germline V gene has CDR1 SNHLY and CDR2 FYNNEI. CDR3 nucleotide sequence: TGTGCCAGCAGTGAAGCGATCTACAGGACTGCTGGAAACACCATATATTTT. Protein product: CASSEAIYRTAGNTIYF. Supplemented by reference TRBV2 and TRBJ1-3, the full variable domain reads EPEVTQTPSHQVTQMGQEVILRCVPISNHLYFYWYRQILGQKVEFLVSFYNNEISEKSEIFDDQFSVERPDGSNFTLKIRSTKLEDSAMYFCASSEAIYRTAGNTIYFGEGSWLTVV.

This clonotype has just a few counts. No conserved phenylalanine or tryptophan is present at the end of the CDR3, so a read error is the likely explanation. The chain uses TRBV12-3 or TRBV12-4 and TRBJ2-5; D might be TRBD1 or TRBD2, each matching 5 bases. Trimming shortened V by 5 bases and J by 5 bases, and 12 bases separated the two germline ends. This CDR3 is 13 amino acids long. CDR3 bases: TGTGCCAGCAGTCTGGGGGTTGTCGAGACCCAGTACTCC. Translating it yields CASSLGVVETQYS.

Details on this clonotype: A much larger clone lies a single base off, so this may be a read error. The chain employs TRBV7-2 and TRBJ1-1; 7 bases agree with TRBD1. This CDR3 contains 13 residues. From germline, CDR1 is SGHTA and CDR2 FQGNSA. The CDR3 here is CVSSLGTVAEAFF. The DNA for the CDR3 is TGTGTCAGCAGCTTAGGGACAGTCGCTGAAGCTTTCTTT.

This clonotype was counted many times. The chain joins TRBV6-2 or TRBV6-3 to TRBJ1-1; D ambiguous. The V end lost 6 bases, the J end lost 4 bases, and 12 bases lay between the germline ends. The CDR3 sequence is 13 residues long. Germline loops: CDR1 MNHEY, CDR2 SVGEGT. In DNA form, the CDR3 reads TGTGCCAGCAGCCAAGACAAGACCACTGAAGCTTTCTTT. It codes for CASSQDKTTEAFF.